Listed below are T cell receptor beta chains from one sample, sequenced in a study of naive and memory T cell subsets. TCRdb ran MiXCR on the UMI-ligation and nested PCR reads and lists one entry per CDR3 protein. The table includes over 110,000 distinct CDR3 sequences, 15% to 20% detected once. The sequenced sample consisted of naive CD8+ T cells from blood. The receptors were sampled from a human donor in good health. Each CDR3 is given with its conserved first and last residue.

CASSSDQIYEQYF	TRBJ2-7	TRBV7-9
CASSPWTGKGIKEKLFF	TRBJ1-4	TRBV7-8
CASSQEKRSGSSYEQYF	TRBJ2-7	TRBV4-3
CSALWRYEQYF	TRBJ2-7	TRBV29-1
CASSFGTNNSPLHF	TRBJ1-6	TRBV6-5
CASSLLGSDNEQFF	TRBJ2-1	TRBV5-4
CASSQDHGAEAFF	TRBJ1-1	TRBV4-1
CASTGGGYNQPQHF	TRBJ1-5	TRBV6-1
CASSFGLAGLDEQYF	TRBJ2-7	TRBV28
CASREWNTGELFF	TRBJ2-2	TRBV6-6
CASSHSGRGNTGELFF	TRBJ2-2	TRBV28
CASSPLGDSSYEQYF	TRBJ2-7	TRBV28
CSASDRDRTYEQYF	TRBJ2-7	TRBV20-1
CASSLVGKIYEQYF	TRBJ2-7	TRBV13
CSARGGDAYEQYF	TRBJ2-7	TRBV20-1
CASSVQAVNTGELFF	TRBJ2-2	TRBV4-3
CASSWAGQGEDTQYF	TRBJ2-3	TRBV6-5
CSVDLATSTDTQYF	TRBJ2-3	TRBV29-1
CASSPDEYYGYTF	TRBJ1-2	TRBV12-3/TRBV12-4
CASSPSTGGQTNNEQFF	TRBJ2-1	TRBV9
CASSLAMDEQFF	TRBJ2-1	TRBV7-9
CASSLAPRSLSGELFF	TRBJ2-2	TRBV7-9
CASSTTRTSTGELFF	TRBJ2-2	TRBV6-5
CSARAPLIIAGDSTDTQYF	TRBJ2-3	TRBV20-1
CASERRAGSITDTQYF	TRBJ2-3	TRBV28
CAISEFRRLAGSNEQFF	TRBJ2-1	TRBV10-3
CATADSVDQPYTDTQYF	TRBJ2-3	TRBV19
CATSDQDLMPYNEQFF	TRBJ2-1	TRBV24-1
CASSLVQGPYEQYF	TRBJ2-7	TRBV5-6
CASSYTGQGVETQYF	TRBJ2-5	TRBV6-2/TRBV6-3
CASSVGGQTNTEAFF	TRBJ1-1	TRBV9
CASSQDPGGLRSYEQYF	TRBJ2-7	TRBV3-1
CASSSYFEGDTQYF	TRBJ2-3	TRBV28
CASSLTDGNVLTF	TRBJ2-6	TRBV12-3/TRBV12-4
CASSTSGAQPQHF	TRBJ1-5	TRBV27
CASSKAKTGGRNQPQHF	TRBJ1-5	TRBV21-1
CASSPEDIYNEQFF	TRBJ2-1	TRBV5-6
CAISARDRANTEGAFF	TRBJ1-1	TRBV10-3
CAKTGGASYGYTF	TRBJ1-2	TRBV7-2
CASSLSGTGIEQYF	TRBJ2-7	TRBV27
CASSYRGLAEYNEQFF	TRBJ2-1	TRBV6-2/TRBV6-3
CASRTVGFSSYNEQFF	TRBJ2-1	TRBV5-1
CASSYSKVLEGTNEKLFF	TRBJ1-4	TRBV6-5
CASGLEVSGRVTSTDTQYF	TRBJ2-3	TRBV12-5
CASSYGLAGLSVNTGELFF	TRBJ2-2	TRBV13
CASSRAEASGIFGNEQFF	TRBJ2-1	TRBV6-5
CASSLVYNEQFF	TRBJ2-1	TRBV28
CSGGRDQSYNEQFF	TRBJ2-1	TRBV29-1
CASSSVTSGSADTQYF	TRBJ2-3	TRBV7-8
CASSSVTGPYPDTQYF	TRBJ2-3	TRBV28
CASSQNRQASVYEQYF	TRBJ2-7	TRBV14
CASSTSGKNEQFF	TRBJ2-1	TRBV2
CARRGDLTDTQYF	TRBJ2-3	TRBV2
CASSLVGSGSTDTQYF	TRBJ2-3	TRBV7-3